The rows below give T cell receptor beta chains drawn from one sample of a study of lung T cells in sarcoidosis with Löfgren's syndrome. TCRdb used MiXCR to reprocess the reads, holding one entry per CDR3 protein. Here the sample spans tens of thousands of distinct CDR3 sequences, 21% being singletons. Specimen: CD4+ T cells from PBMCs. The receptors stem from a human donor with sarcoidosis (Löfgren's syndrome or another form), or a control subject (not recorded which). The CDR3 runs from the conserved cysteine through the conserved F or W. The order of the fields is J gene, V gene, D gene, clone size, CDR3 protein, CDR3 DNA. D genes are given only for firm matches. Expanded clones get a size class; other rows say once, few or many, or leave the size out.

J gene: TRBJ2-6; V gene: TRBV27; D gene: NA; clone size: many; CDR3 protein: CASSLWSTSGANVLTF; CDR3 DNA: TGTGCCAGCAGTTTATGGTCTACCTCTGGGGCCAACGTCCTGACTTTC
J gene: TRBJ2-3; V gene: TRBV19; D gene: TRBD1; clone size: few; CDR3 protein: CASSTRDRGTDTQYF; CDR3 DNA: TGTGCCAGTAGTACCCGGGACAGGGGCACAGATACGCAGTATTTT
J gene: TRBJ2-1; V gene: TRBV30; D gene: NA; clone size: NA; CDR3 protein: CAWSAPTESSYNEQFF; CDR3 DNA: TGTGCCTGGAGTGCCCCCACAGAGAGCTCCTACAATGAGCAGTTCTTC
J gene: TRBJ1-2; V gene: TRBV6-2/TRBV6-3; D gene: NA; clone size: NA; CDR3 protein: CASSYNSADCGYTF; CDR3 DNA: TGTGCCAGCAGTTACAACAGTGCGGACTGTGGCTACACCTTC
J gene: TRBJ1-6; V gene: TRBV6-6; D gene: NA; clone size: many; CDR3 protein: CASSYSAYYNSPLHF; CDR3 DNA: TGTGCCAGCAGTTACTCCGCCTACTATAATTCACCCCTCCACTTT
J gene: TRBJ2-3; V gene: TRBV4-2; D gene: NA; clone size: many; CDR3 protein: CASSQGPSDTQYF; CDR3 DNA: TGTGCCAGCAGCCAAGGTCCTTCAGATACGCAGTATTTT
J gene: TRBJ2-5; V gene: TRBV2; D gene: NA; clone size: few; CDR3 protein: CASSLTLGSQETQYF; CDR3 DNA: TGTGCCAGCAGTCTTACATTGGGCTCCCAAGAGACCCAGTACTTC
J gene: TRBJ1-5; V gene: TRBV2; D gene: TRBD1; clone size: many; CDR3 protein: CASRGDSPNQPQHF; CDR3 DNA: TGTGCCAGCAGGGGGGACAGCCCCAATCAGCCCCAGCATTTT
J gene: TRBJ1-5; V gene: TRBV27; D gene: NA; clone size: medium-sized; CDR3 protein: CASRQGPGNQPQHF; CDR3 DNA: TGTGCCAGCAGACAGGGACCAGGCAATCAGCCCCAGCATTTT
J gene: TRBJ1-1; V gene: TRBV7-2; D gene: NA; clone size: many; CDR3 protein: CASSPWGRGGTEAFF; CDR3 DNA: TGTGCCAGCAGCCCCTGGGGAAGGGGGGGGACTGAAGCTTTCTTT
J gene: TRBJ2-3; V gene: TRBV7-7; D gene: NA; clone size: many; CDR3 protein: CASSRIPSTDTQYF; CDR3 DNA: TGTGCCAGCAGCCGAATTCCTAGCACAGATACGCAGTATTTT
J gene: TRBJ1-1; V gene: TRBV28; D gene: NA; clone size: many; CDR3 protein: CASTSPTGRHTEAFF; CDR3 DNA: TGTGCCAGCACTAGCCCCACAGGTCGGCACACTGAAGCTTTCTTT
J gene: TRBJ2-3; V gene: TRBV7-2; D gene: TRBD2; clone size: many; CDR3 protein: CASSLVAGGTDTQYF; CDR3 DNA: TGTGCCAGCAGCTTAGTAGCGGGAGGGACAGATACGCAGTATTTT
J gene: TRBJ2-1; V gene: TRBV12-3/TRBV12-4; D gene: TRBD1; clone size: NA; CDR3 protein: CASSLPRQGSDEQFF; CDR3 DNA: TGTGCCAGCAGTTTACCCCGACAGGGCTCGGATGAGCAGTTCTTC
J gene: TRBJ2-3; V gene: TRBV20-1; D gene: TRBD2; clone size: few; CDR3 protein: CSARVVAGEKITDTQYF; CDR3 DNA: TGCAGTGCTAGAGTGGTAGCGGGGGAGAAAATCACAGATACGCAGTATTTT
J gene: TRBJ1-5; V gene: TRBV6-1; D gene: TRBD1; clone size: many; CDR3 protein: CASRDAAGGPPQHF; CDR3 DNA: TGTGCCAGCAGAGACGCGGCAGGGGGGCCGCCCCAGCATTTT
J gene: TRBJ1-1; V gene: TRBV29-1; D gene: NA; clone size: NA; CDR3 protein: CSFSDSLMNTEAFF; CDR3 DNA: TGCAGCTTTTCGGACAGCCTGATGAACACTGAAGCTTTCTTT
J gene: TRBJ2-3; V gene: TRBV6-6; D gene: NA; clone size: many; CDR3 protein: CASSYDPTSRADTQYF; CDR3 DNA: TGTGCCAGCAGTTACGATCCAACCTCCAGGGCAGATACGCAGTATTTT
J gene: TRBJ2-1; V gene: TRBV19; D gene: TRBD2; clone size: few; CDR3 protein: CASRYGEGSYNEQFF; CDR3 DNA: TGTGCCAGTAGATACGGGGAGGGCTCCTACAATGAGCAGTTCTTC
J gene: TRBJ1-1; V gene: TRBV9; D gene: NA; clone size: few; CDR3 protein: CASSVRARGPNTEAFF; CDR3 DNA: TGTGCCAGCAGTGTCCGGGCTAGGGGACCTAACACTGAAGCTTTCTTT
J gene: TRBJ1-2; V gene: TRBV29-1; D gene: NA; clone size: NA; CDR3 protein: CSVEANYGYTF; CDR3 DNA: TGCAGCGTTGAAGCTAACTATGGCTACACCTTC
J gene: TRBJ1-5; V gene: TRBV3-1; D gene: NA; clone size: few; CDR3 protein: CASSQRGEDNQPQHF; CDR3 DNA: TGTGCCAGCAGCCAAAGAGGGGAGGACAATCAGCCCCAGCATTTT
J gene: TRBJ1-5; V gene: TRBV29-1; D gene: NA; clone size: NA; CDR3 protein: CSVFWACNQPQHF; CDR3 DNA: TGCAGCGTTTTCTGGGCTTGCAATCAGCCCCAGCATTTT
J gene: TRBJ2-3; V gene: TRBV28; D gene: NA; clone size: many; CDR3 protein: CASSTDQGAHTQYF; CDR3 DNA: TGTGCCAGCAGTACCGACCAAGGGGCGCATACGCAGTATTTT
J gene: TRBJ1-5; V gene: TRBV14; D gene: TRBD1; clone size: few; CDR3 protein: CASSHAGGNQPQHF; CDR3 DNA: TGTGCCAGCAGCCACGCAGGGGGCAACCAGCCCCAGCATTTT
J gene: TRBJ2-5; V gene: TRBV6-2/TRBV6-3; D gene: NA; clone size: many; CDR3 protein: CASSRGKTQYF; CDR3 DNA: TGTGCCAGCAGCCGGGGGAAGACCCAGTACTTC
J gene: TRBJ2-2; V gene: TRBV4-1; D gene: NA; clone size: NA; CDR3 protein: CAISSGPNTGELFF; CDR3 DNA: TGCGCCATCTCCTCCGGGCCAAACACCGGGGAGCTGTTTTTT
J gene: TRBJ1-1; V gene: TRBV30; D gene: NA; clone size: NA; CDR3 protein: CAWSTGRMGLNTEAFF; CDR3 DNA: TGTGCCTGGAGCACAGGGCGCATGGGGTTGAACACTGAAGCTTTCTTT
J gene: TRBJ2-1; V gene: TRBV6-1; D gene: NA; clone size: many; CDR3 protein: CASSVGSPTYNEQFF; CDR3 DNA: TGTGCCAGCAGTGTCGGGTCACCCACCTACAATGAGCAGTTCTTC
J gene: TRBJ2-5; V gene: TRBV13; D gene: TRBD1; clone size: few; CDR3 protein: CASMVRDRGGETQYF; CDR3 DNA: TGTGCCAGCATGGTTAGGGACAGGGGCGGAGAGACCCAGTACTTC
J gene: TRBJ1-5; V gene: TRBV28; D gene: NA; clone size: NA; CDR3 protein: CASSFQSGGNQPQHF; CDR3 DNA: TGTGCCAGCAGTTTTCAGTCAGGGGGCAATCAGCCCCAGCATTTT
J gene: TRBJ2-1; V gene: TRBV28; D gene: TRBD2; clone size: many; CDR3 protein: CASSYPLALAGGDNEQFF; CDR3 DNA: TGTGCCAGCAGCTACCCCCTGGCCCTAGCGGGAGGCGACAATGAGCAGTTCTTC
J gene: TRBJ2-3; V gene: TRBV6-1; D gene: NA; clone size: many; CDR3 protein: CASRPPGWGPDTQYF; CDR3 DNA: TGTGCCAGCAGGCCCCCGGGATGGGGACCGGATACGCAGTATTTT
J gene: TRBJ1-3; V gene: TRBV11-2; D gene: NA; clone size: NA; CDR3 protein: CASSSGPSSGNTIYF; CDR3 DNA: TGTGCCAGCAGCTCCGGACCGAGCTCTGGAAACACCATATATTTT
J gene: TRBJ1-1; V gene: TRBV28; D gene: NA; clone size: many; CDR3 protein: CASSPGRPLNTEAFF; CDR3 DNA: TGTGCCAGCAGTCCGGGACGGCCCTTGAACACTGAAGCTTTCTTT
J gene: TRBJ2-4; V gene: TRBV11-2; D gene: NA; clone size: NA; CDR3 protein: CASSSSGARAKNIQYF; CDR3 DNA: TGTGCCAGCAGCTCGTCCGGGGCTCGCGCCAAAAACATTCAGTACTTC
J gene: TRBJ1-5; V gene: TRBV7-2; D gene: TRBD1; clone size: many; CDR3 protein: CASSPFGTGYRQPQHF; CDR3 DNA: TGTGCCAGCAGCCCTTTCGGGACAGGGTATCGACAGCCCCAGCATTTT
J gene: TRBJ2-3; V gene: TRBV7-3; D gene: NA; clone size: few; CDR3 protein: CASSLIQGDTQYF; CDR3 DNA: TGTGCCAGCAGCTTAATTCAGGGCGATACGCAGTATTTT
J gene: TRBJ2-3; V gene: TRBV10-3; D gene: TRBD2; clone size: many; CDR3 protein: CAISPGLAGLTDTQYF; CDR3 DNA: TGTGCCATCAGTCCTGGACTAGCGGGGCTCACAGATACGCAGTATTTT
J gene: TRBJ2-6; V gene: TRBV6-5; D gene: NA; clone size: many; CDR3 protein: CASSHLLRQAVGGANVLTF; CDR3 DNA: TGTGCCAGCAGTCACCTCCTCAGACAGGCCGTGGGGGGGGCCAACGTCCTGACTTTC
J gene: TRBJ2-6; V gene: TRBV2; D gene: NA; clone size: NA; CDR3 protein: CASMLANVLTF; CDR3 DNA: TGTGCCAGCATGCTGGCCAACGTCCTGACTTTC
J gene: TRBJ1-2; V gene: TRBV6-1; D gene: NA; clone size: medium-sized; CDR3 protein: CASSEGNYGYTF; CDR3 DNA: TGTGCCAGCAGTGAAGGCAACTATGGCTACACCTTC
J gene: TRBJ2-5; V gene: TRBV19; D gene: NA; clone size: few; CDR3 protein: CASSPNRYPETQYF; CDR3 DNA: TGTGCCAGTAGCCCCAATCGATATCCGGAGACCCAGTACTTC
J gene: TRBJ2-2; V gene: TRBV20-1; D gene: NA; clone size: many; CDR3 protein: CSARIGGAPNTGELFF; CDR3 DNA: TGCAGTGCTAGAATAGGGGGGGCCCCGAACACCGGGGAGCTGTTTTTT
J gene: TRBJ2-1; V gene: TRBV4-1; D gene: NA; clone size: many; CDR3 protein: CASSQAGAVFHEQFF; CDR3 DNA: TGCGCCAGCAGCCAAGCGGGGGCCGTCTTCCATGAGCAGTTCTTC
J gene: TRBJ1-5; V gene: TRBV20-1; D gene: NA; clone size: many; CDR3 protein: CSARGGIGNQPQHF; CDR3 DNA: TGCAGTGCTAGGGGTGGGATAGGCAATCAGCCCCAGCATTTT
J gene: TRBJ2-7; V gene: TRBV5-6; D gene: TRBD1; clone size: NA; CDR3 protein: CASSLEQGAYEQYF; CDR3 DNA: TGTGCCAGCAGCTTGGAACAGGGGGCCTACGAGCAGTACTTC
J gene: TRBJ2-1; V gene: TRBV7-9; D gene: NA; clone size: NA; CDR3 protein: CASSLSRSDNEQFF; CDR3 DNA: TGTGCCAGCAGCTTAAGCCGGTCAGACAATGAGCAGTTCTTC
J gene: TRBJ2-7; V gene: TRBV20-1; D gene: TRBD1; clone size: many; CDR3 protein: CSANLGTGGFEQYF; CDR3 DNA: TGCAGTGCTAACCTCGGGACAGGGGGCTTCGAGCAGTACTTC
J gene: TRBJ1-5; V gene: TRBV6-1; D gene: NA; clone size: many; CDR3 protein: CASSERRLSNQPQHF; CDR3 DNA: TGTGCCAGCAGTGAACGCAGGCTAAGCAATCAGCCCCAGCATTTT
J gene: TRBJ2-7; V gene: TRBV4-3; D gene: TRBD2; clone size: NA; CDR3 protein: CASSQERTSDPYEQYF; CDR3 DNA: TGCGCCAGCAGCCAAGAGAGGACTAGCGATCCCTACGAGCAGTACTTC
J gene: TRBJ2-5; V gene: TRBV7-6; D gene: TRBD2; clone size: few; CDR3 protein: CASSAVAGQETQYF; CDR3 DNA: TGTGCTAGCAGCGCCGTAGCGGGGCAAGAGACCCAGTACTTC